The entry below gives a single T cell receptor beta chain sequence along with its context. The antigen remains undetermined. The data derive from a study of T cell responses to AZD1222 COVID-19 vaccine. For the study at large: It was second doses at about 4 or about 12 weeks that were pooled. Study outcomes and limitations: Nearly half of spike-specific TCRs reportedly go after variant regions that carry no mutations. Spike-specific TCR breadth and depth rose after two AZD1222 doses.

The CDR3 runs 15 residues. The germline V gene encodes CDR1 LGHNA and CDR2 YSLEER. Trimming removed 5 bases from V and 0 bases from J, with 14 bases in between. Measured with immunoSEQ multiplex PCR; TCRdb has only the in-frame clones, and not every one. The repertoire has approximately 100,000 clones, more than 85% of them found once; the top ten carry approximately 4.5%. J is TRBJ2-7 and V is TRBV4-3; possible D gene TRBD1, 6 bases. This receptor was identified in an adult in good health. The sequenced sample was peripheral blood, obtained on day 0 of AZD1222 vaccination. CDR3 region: CASSNGQGSSYEQYF. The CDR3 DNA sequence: TGCGCCAGCAGCAACGGTCAGGGGAGCTCCTACGAGCAGTACTTC.